Sequencing of this T cell receptor beta chain was carried out in a study of blood T cell repertoires in COVID-19. On the study more broadly: The study drew acute and convalescent COVID-19 samples from the United States, Italy and Spain.

Study processing details: Reference gene primer amplification in the assay estimated nucleated cell counts. Clones were read by immunoSEQ multiplex PCR, and TCRdb kept only the in-frame ones, dropping some. The V and J calls and clone size come from that table; D and trimming were worked out from the DNA. The table includes over 150,000 clones, about 73% detected once. Trimming pared 0 bases from V and 8 bases from J, leaving 15 bases between. The CDR3 contains 15 residues. Germline V gene sequence: CDR1 SGDLS, CDR2 YYNGEE. Source material: peripheral blood. This chain links TRBV9 with TRBJ2-1; D might be TRBD2 (5 bases). This clonotype was obtained from a man older than 75 with acute or convalescent COVID-19. This CDR3 reads CASSVDSSLGDEQFF. CDR3 bases: TGTGCCAGCAGCGTAGACTCTAGCTTAGGCGATGAGCAGTTCTTC.